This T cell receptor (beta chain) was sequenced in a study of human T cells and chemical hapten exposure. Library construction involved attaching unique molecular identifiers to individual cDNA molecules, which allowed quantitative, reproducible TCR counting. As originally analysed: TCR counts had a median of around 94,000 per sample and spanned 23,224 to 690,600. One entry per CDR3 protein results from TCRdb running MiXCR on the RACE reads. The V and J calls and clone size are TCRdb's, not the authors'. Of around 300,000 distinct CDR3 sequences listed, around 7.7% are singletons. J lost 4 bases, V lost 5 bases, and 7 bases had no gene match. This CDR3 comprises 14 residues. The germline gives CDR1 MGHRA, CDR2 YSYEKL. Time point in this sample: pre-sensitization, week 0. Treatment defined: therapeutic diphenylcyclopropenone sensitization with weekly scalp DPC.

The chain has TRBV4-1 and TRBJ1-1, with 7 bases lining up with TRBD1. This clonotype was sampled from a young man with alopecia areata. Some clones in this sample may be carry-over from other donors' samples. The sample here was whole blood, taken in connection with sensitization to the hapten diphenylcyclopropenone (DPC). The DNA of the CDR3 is TGCGCCAGCAGCTCTCCGGGACAGCTCACTGAAGCTTTCTTT. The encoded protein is CASSSPGQLTEAFF.